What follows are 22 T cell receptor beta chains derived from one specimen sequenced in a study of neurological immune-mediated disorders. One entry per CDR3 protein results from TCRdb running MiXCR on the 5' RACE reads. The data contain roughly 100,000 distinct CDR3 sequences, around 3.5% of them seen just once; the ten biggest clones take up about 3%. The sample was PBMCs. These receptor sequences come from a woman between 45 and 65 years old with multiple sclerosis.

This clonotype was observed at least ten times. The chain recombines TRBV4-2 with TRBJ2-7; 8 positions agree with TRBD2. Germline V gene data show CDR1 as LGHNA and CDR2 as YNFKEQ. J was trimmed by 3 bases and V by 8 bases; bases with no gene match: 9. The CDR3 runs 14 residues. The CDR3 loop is CASGGSSGVYEQYF. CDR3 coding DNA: TGTGCCAGCGGCGGCAGTAGCGGGGTCTACGAGCAGTACTTC.

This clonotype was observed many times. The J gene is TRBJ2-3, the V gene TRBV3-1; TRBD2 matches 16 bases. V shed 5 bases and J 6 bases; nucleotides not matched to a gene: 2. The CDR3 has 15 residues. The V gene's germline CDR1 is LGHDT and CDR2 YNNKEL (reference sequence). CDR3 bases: TGTGCCAGCAGCTCGGGACTAGCGGGGGGGGATACGCAGTATTTT. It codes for CASSSGLAGGDTQYF.

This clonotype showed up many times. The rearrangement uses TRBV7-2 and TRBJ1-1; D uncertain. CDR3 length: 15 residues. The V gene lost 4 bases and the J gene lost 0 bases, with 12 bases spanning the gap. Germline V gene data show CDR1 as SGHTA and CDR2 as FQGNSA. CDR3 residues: CASSWSHTLNTEAFF. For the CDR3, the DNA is TGTGCCAGCAGCTGGTCACACACCTTGAACACTGAAGCTTTCTTT.

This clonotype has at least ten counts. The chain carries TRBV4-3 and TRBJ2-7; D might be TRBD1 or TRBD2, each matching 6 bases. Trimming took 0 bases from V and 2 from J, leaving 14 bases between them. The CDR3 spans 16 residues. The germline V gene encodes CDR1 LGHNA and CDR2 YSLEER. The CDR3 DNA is TGCGCCAGCAGCCAAGATCATTTGGGGGGCGCCTACGAGCAGTACTTC. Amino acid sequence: CASSQDHLGGAYEQYF.

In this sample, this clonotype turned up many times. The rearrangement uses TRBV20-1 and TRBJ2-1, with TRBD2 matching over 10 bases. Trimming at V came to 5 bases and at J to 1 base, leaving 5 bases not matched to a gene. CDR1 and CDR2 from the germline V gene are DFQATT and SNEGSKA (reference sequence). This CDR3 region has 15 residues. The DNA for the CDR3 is TGCAGTGCTGCCCAGCGGGGGGGTTCCTACAATGAGCAGTTCTTC. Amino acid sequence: CSAAQRGGSYNEQFF.

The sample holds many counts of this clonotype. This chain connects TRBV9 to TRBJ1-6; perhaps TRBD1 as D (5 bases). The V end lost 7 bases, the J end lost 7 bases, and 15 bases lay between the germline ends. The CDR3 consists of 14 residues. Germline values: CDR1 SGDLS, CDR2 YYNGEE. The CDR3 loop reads CASSLGGSNSPLHF. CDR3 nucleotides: TGTGCCAGCTCCCTCGGGGGTTCGAATTCACCCCTCCACTTT.

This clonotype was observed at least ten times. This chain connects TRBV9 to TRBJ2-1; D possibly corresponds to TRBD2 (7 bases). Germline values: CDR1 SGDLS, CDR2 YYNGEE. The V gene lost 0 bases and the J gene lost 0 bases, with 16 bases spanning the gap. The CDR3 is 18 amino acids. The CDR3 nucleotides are TGTGCCAGCAGCGTAGATGCGCGGGGGCAGGGCTCCTACAATGAGCAGTTCTTC. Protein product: CASSVDARGQGSYNEQFF.

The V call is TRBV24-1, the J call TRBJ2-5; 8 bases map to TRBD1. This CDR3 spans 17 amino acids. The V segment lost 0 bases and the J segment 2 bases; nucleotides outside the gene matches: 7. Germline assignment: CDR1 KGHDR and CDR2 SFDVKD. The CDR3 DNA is TGTGCCACCAGTGATTTGACGGCCCGGGACAGGCAAGAGACCCAGTACTTC. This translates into CATSDLTARDRQETQYF.

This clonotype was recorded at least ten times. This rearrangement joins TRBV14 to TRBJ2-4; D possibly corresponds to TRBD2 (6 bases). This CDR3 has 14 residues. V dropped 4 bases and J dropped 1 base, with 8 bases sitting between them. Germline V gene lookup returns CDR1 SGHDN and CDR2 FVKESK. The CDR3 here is CASSPAGAKNIQYF. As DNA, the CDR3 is TGTGCCAGCAGCCCGGCGGGGGCCAAAAACATTCAGTACTTC.

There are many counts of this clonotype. CDR3 loop: CASSLTASGGANEQFF. CDR3 DNA: TGTGCCAGCAGCTTAACCGCTAGCGGGGGGGCTAATGAGCAGTTCTTC. This sequence joins TRBV7-3 and TRBJ2-1; 12 nucleotides match TRBD2. J lost 7 bases, V lost 0 bases, and 4 bases had no gene match. This CDR3 is 16 amino acids long. Germline V gene sequence: CDR1 SGHTA, CDR2 FQGTGA.

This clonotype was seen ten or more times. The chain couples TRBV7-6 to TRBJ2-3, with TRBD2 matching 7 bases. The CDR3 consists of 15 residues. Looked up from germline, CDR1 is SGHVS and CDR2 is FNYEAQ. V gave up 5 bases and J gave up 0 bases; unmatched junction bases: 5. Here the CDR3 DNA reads TGTGCCAGCAGCGTAAGCGGGGCCAGCACAGATACGCAGTATTTT. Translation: CASSVSGASTDTQYF.

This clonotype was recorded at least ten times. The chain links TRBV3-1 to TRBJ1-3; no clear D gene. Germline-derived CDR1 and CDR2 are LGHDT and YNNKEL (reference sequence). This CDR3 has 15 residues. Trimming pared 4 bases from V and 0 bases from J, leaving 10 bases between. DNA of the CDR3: TGTGCCAGCAGCCCTACAAGGACCTCTGGAAACACCATATATTTT. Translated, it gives CASSPTRTSGNTIYF.

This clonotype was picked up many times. The DNA for the CDR3 is TGTGCCAGCAGCTTAGCCGGAAGGACAGGGGGTTACGGCTACACCTTC. Amino acid sequence: CASSLAGRTGGYGYTF. This chain links TRBV13 with TRBJ1-2; 10 bases are shared with TRBD1. Germline lookup yields CDR1 PRHDT and CDR2 FYEKMQ (reference sequence). The J segment lost 8 bases and the V segment lost 1 base, leaving 10 bases of the junction unmatched. The CDR3 runs to 16 residues.

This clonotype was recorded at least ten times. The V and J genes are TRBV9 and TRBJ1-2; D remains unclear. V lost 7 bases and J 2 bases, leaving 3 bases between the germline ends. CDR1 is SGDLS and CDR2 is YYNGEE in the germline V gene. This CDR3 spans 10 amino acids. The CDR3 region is CASFNYGYTF. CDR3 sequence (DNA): TGTGCCAGCTTCAACTATGGCTACACCTTC.

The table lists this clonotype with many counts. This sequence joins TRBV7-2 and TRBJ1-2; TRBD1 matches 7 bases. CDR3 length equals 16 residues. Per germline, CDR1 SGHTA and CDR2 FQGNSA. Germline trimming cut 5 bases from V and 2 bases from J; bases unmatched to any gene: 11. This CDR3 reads CASSLLGQRRNYGYTF. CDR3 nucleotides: TGTGCCAGCAGCCTACTGGGACAGCGGAGAAACTATGGCTACACCTTC.

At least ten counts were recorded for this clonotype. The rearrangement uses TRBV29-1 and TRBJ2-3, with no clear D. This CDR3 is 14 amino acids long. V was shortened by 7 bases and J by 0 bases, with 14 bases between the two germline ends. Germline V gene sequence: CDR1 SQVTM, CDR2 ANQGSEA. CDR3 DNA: TGCAGCGGGGTGGACGCTTCTAGCACAGATACGCAGTATTTT. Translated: CSGVDASSTDTQYF.

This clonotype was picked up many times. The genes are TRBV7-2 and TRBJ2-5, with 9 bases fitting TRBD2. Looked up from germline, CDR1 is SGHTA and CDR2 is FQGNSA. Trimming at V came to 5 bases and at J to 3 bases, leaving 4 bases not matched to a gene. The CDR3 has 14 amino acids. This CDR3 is CASSRGGAEETQYF. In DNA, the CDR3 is TGTGCCAGCAGCCGCGGGGGGGCCGAAGAGACCCAGTACTTC. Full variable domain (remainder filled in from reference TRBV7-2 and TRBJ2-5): GAGVSQSPSNKVTEKGKDVELRCDPISGHTALYWYRQSLGQGLEFLIYFQGNSAPDKSGLPSDRFSAERTGGSVSTLTIQRTQQEDSAVYLCASSRGGAEETQYFGPGTRLLVL.

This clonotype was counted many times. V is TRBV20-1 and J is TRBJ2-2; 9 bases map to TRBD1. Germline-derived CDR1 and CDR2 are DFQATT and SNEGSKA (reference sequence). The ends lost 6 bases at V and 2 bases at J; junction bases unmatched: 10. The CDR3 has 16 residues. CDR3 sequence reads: CSATYGTGTNTGELFF. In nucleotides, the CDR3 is TGCAGTGCAACCTACGGGACAGGGACTAACACCGGGGAGCTGTTTTTT.

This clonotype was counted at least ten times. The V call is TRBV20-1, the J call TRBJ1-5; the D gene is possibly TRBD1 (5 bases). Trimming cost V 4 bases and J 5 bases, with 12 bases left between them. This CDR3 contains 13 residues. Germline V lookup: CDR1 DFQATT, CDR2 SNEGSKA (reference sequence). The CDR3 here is CSAKGQGHQPQHF. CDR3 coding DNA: TGCAGTGCTAAAGGGCAGGGTCATCAGCCCCAGCATTTT.

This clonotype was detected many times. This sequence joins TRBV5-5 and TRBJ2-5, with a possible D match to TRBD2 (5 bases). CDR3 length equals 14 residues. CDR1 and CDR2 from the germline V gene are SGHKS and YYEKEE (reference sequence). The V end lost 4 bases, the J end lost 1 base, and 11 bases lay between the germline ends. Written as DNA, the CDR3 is TGTGCCAGCAGCGCGCCGGGATCCCAAGAGACCCAGTACTTC. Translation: CASSAPGSQETQYF.

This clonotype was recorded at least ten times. The CDR3 DNA sequence: TGTGCCAGCAGCCCCCAGGCTAGCGGGGGTCCAGATACGCAGTATTTT. Amino acids: CASSPQASGGPDTQYF. The J gene is TRBJ2-3, the V gene TRBV9, with 10 bases identical to TRBD2. CDR3 size: 16 residues. Trimming took 4 bases from V and 4 from J; bases not matched to a gene: 9. Germline CDR1 SGDLS, CDR2 YYNGEE.

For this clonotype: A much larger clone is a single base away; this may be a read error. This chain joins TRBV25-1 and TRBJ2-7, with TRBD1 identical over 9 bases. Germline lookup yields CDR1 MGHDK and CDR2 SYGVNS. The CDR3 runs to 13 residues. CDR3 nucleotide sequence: TGTGCCAGCAGGACAGGGGGGTCCTACGAGCAGCACTTC. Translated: CASRTGGSYEQHF.